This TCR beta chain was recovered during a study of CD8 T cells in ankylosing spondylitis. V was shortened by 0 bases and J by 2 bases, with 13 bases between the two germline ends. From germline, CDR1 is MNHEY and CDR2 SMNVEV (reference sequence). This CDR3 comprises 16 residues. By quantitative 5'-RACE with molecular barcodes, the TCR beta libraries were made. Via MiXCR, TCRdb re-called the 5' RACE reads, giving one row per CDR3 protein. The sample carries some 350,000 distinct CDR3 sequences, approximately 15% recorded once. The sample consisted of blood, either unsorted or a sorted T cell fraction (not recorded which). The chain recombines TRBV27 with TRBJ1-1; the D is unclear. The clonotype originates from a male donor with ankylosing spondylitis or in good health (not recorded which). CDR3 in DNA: TGTGCCAGCAGTTTATCGGTGGGCCCTTCTAACACTGAAGCTTTCTTT. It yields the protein CASSLSVGPSNTEAFF.